The TCR beta chain under discussion was sequenced for a study of blood T cell repertoires in COVID-19. About the study: Spain, Italy and the United States supplied samples that represented acute and convalescent COVID-19.

Enrollees, roughly 18 to 90 years old, lived in approximately 25 US areas. Participant-given clinical history determined each cohort assignment. Per the authors' pipeline: From reference gene primer amplification, estimates of nucleated cell counts were derived. The table came from immunoSEQ multiplex PCR; TCRdb's copy has only in-frame clones and leaves some out. The DNA gave D and trimming, while V, J and clone size come from that table. Here the sample spans 200,000 to 250,000 clones, 70% to 90% being singletons. This TCR was recovered from a woman between 45 and 60 years old with acute COVID-19. The sample consisted of PBMCs or T cells enriched from blood (not recorded which).

CDR3 loop: CASSYSGGWSDTQYF. CDR3 coding DNA: TGTGCCAGCAGCTATAGCGGGGGGTGGTCAGATACGCAGTATTTT. J is TRBJ2-3 and V is TRBV5-6; 10 nucleotides match TRBD2. Trimming cost V 3 bases and J 4 bases; bases outside gene matches: 5. There are 15 residues in the CDR3. The germline V gene encodes CDR1 SGHDT and CDR2 YYEEEE. Using reference TRBV5-6 and TRBJ2-3 for the parts outside the CDR3, the full variable domain is DAGVTQSPTHLIKTRGQQVTLRCSPKSGHDTVSWYQQALGQGPQFIFQYYEEEERQRGNFPDRFSGHQFPNYSSELNVNALLLGDSALYLCASSYSGGWSDTQYFGPGTRLTVL.